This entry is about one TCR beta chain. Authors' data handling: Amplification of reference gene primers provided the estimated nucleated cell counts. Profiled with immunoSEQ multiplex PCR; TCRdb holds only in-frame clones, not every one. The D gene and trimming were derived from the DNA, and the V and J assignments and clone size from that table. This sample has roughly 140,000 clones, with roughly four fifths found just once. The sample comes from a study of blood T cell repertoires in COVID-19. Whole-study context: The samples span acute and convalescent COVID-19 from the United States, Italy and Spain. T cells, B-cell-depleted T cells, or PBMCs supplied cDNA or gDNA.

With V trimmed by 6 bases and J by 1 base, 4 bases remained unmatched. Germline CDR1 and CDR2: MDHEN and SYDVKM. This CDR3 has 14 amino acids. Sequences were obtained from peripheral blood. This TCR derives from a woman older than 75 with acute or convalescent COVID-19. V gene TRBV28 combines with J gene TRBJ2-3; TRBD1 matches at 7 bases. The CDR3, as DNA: TGTGCCAGCAGACCGACAGGGCGCACAGATACGCAGTATTTT. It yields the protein CASRPTGRTDTQYF.